Below, 27 T cell receptor beta chains from the same sample are listed, as sequenced in a study of lymphopenia after photon versus proton radiotherapy. Only in-frame clones appear in the TCRdb table, and some are missing; sequencing was by immunoSEQ multiplex PCR. The top ten hold 29% of the sample, which has 45,000 to 65,000 clones, around 88% seen once. The specimen comprised peripheral blood, sampled from a patient treated with photon-based radiotherapy. The receptors shown here come from a man over 45 with gastric cancer.

The rearrangement uses TRBV18 and TRBJ2-3; a weak D match, TRBD1 (6 bases). The V end was cut by 6 bases, the J end by 1 base, with 17 bases between. CDR1 is KGHSH, CDR2 LQKENI, per germline. The CDR3 extends over 16 amino acids. The CDR3 region has the DNA TGTGCCAGCTCGCTTCAAACAGGGCCGGGCACAGATACGCAGTATTTT. This sequence encodes CASSLQTGPGTDTQYF.

The chain carries TRBV27 and TRBJ2-5, with D perhaps TRBD2 (5 bases). This CDR3 has 13 amino acids. V lost 7 bases and J lost 5, with 14 bases in between. Germline CDR1 is MNHEY and CDR2 is SMNVEV (reference sequence). CDR3 region: CASTDYQGETQYF. As DNA, the CDR3 is TGTGCCAGCACAGACTACCAAGGGGAGACCCAGTACTTC.

The chain is built from TRBV5-1 and TRBJ1-3; 8 nucleotides match TRBD1. The CDR3 consists of 16 residues. The V segment lost 4 bases and the J segment 4 bases; nucleotides outside the gene matches: 10. CDR1 and CDR2 from the germline V gene are SGHRS and YFSETQ. The CDR3 DNA sequence: TGCGCCAGCAGCGATGGTGCAGGGGGCTTAGGAAACACCATATATTTT. As protein: CASSDGAGGLGNTIYF.

This clone was picked up one time. The chain links TRBV27 to TRBJ2-7; D is possibly TRBD1 (6 bases). V shed 2 bases and J shed 4 bases, with 9 bases lying between them. The CDR3 consists of 13 residues. Germline V lookup: CDR1 MNHEY, CDR2 SMNVEV (reference sequence). CDR3 coding DNA: TGTGCCAGCAGTTTAGCAGGGGAGTACGAGCAGTACTTC. This translates into CASSLAGEYEQYF.

V and J are TRBV7-7 and TRBJ2-2; 11 nucleotides line up with TRBD1. From germline, CDR1 is SSHAT and CDR2 FNYEAQ (reference sequence). The CDR3 spans 16 residues. V shed 4 bases, J shed 4 bases, and the junction held 5 bases outside the gene matches. CDR3 nucleotide sequence: TGTGCCAGCAGCTATGCTGGGACAGGGGGCACCGGGGAGCTGTTTTTT. Its protein product is CASSYAGTGGTGELFF.

Written as DNA, the CDR3 is TGTGCCAGCAGTTTGGGGACAGGGGTCCCGCAAGAGACCCAGTACTTC. This translates into CASSLGTGVPQETQYF. The genes are TRBV28 and TRBJ2-5; 10 bases align to TRBD1. Trimming removed 3 bases from V and 2 bases from J; junction bases left unmatched: 6. This CDR3 is 16 amino acids long. The V gene's germline CDR1 is MDHEN and CDR2 SYDVKM.

This rearrangement joins TRBV2 to TRBJ1-1, with D uncertain. Germline lookup yields CDR1 SNHLY and CDR2 FYNNEI. Trimming removed 5 bases at V and 4 bases at J, with 8 bases between. The CDR3 loop spans 12 amino acids. The CDR3 DNA is TGTGCCAGCAGTCTCAGCTTCACTGAAGCTTTCTTT. Amino acid sequence: CASSLSFTEAFF.

In DNA, the CDR3 is TGTGCCAGCAGCTTGGGGGTCCCGAGCAATCAGCCCCAGCATTTT. This gives the protein CASSLGVPSNQPQHF. The J gene is TRBJ1-5, the V gene TRBV5-5; no clear D gene. This CDR3 contains 15 residues. V was trimmed by 0 bases and J by 1 base, leaving 8 bases between them. In germline, CDR1 is SGHKS, CDR2 YYEKEE (reference sequence).

The CDR3 here is CASSGRRGYEQYF. CDR3 nucleotides: TGTGCCAGCAGTGGACGGCGGGGTTACGAGCAGTACTTC. This chain connects TRBV2 to TRBJ2-7; the D gene is possibly TRBD2 (6 bases). The CDR3 length is 13 residues. Trimming cost V 4 bases and J 4 bases, with 11 bases left between them. Germline lookup yields CDR1 SNHLY and CDR2 FYNNEI. The full variable domain, rest sourced from reference TRBV2 and TRBJ2-7, is EPEVTQTPSHQVTQMGQEVILRCVPISNHLYFYWYRQILGQKVEFLVSFYNNEISEKSEIFDDQFSVERPDGSNFTLKIRSTKLEDSAMYFCASSGRRGYEQYFGPGTRLTVT.

This clone was observed once. The chain carries TRBV29-1 and TRBJ2-1; D is uncertain. The CDR3 is 13 residues long. Per the germline V gene, CDR1 is SQVTM and CDR2 is ANQGSEA. The CDR3 DNA reads TGCGGATTTTTTTCCGGACCCTACAATGAGCAGTTCTTC. Amino acid sequence: CGFFSGPYNEQFF.

The chain links TRBV5-1 to TRBJ2-1; D possibly corresponds to TRBD1 (6 bases). The germline CDR1 and CDR2 sequences are SGHRS and YFSETQ. The length of the CDR3 is 14 residues. Trimming pared 0 bases from V and 2 bases from J, leaving 6 bases between. The CDR3: CASSLGGPYNEQFF. CDR3 in DNA: TGCGCCAGCAGCTTGGGGGGGCCCTACAATGAGCAGTTCTTC.

This clone appeared once. The chain links TRBV19 to TRBJ2-1, with 14 bases lining up with TRBD2. V trimming: 1 base; J trimming: 3 bases; junction bases outside the gene matches: 2. Looked up from germline, CDR1 is LNHDA and CDR2 is SQIVND (reference sequence). The CDR3 consists of 17 residues. CDR3: CASSIGTSGRNYNEQFF. CDR3 nucleotide sequence: TGTGCCAGTAGTATAGGGACTAGCGGGAGGAACTACAATGAGCAGTTCTTC.

The rearrangement uses TRBV19 and TRBJ1-5, with D perhaps matching TRBD1 (5 bases). V lost 4 bases and J lost 4, with 14 bases in between. Germline lookup yields CDR1 LNHDA and CDR2 SQIVND (reference sequence). CDR3 length: 15 residues. In DNA, the CDR3 is TGTGCCAGTAGTAATCAGCCAGGGAGGAATCAGCCCCAGCATTTT. Protein: CASSNQPGRNQPQHF.

V is TRBV4-2 and J is TRBJ1-3; a possible D gene is TRBD1 (6 bases). CDR1 and CDR2 (germline): LGHNA, YNFKEQ. V lost 4 bases, J lost 0 bases, and 19 bases lay in between. The CDR3 totals 18 residues. The CDR3 spells CASSPLGAGASSGNTIYF. As DNA, the CDR3 is TGTGCCAGCAGCCCCCTAGGGGCAGGGGCGAGCTCTGGAAACACCATATATTTT.

The genes are TRBV13 and TRBJ2-1; 7 bases map to TRBD2. The V segment lost 5 bases and the J segment 3 bases; nucleotides outside the gene matches: 7. Germline-derived CDR1 and CDR2 are PRHDT and FYEKMQ (reference sequence). The CDR3 sequence is 15 residues long. The chain's CDR3 is CASSTRGGDYNEQFF. CDR3 bases: TGTGCCAGCAGCACCCGTGGGGGGGACTACAATGAGCAGTTCTTC.

The CDR3: CASSRRTGDNEQFF. The CDR3 DNA reads as TGTGCCAGCTCACGAAGGACAGGGGACAATGAGCAGTTCTTC. The genes are TRBV18 and TRBJ2-1; 9 positions match TRBD1. The germline V gene encodes CDR1 KGHSH and CDR2 LQKENI. The CDR3 is made up of 14 amino acids. V shed 4 bases and J 5 bases; nucleotides not matched to a gene: 3.

This sequence joins TRBV7-2 and TRBJ2-7; TRBD2 is a possible D gene (5 bases). The CDR3 runs to 13 residues. V dropped 3 bases and J dropped 9 bases, with 15 bases sitting between them. CDR1 and CDR2 from the germline V gene are SGHTA and FQGNSA. Here the CDR3 DNA reads TGTGCCAGCAGCTTGGACTTGATCGACGGGCAGTACTTC. Residues: CASSLDLIDGQYF.

A single count supports this clone. The CDR3 region is CASRPLRMETQYF. The CDR3 DNA is TGTGCCAGCAGGCCCCTAAGGATGGAGACCCAGTACTTC. The V call is TRBV6-1, the J call TRBJ2-5; D gene ambiguous. With 6 bases removed from V and 5 bases from J, the gap between germline ends came to 13 bases. There are 13 residues in the CDR3. Looked up from germline, CDR1 is MNHNS and CDR2 is SASEGT.

The CDR3 DNA is TGTGCCAGCAGCTTCAACTATGGCTACACCTTC. It codes for CASSFNYGYTF. The chain links TRBV7-2 to TRBJ1-2; no clear D. Germline loops: CDR1 SGHTA, CDR2 FQGNSA. With 3 bases removed from V and 2 bases from J, the gap between germline ends came to 1 base. This CDR3 contains 11 residues.

The CDR3 sequence is CASSYPSTEAFF. CDR3 nucleotide sequence: TGTGCCAGCAGTTACCCTAGTACTGAAGCTTTCTTT. V is TRBV6-6 and J is TRBJ1-1, with D hard to call. CDR3 size: 12 residues. Germline V CDR1 and CDR2: MNHNY, SVGAGI (reference sequence). V lost 2 bases and J 5 bases, leaving 6 bases between the germline ends.

V and J are TRBV7-6 and TRBJ2-2; possible D gene TRBD2, 6 bases. Germline V gene sequence: CDR1 SGHVS, CDR2 FNYEAQ. V was trimmed by 5 bases and J by 0 bases, leaving 13 bases between them. This CDR3 is 16 amino acids long. As DNA, the CDR3 is TGTGCCAGCAGCCCACTAGCCGTATCGAACACCGGGGAGCTGTTTTTT. Amino acids: CASSPLAVSNTGELFF.

V gene TRBV5-1 combines with J gene TRBJ1-1; D might be TRBD1 (6 bases). This CDR3 contains 14 residues. Trimming removed 3 bases from V and 1 base from J, with 10 bases in between. Looked up from germline, CDR1 is SGHRS and CDR2 is YFSETQ. CDR3 protein: CASSSLTGNTEAFF. The CDR3, as DNA: TGCGCCAGCAGCTCGCTGACAGGGAACACTGAAGCTTTCTTT.

The sample holds a few counts of this clone. This sample also contains other DNA sequences that code for the same CDR3. The chain uses TRBV15 and TRBJ2-3, with TRBD2 matching 7 bases. The germline V gene has CDR1 LNHNV and CDR2 YYDKDF (reference sequence). V gave up 0 bases and J gave up 0 bases; unmatched junction bases: 0. The CDR3 extends over 15 amino acids. The DNA of the CDR3 is TGTGCCACCAGCAGAGAGGGGGGGAGCACAGATACGCAGTATTTT. Residues: CATSREGGSTDTQYF.

The rearrangement uses TRBV4-2 and TRBJ2-3; D gene unclear. V lost 1 base and J lost 2, with 10 bases in between. The CDR3 is 15 amino acids. The germline V gene has CDR1 LGHNA and CDR2 YNFKEQ. CDR3 bases: TGTGCCAGCAGCCAAGGTTTACTCTCCACAGATACGCAGTATTTT. This translates into CASSQGLLSTDTQYF.

The sample holds one count of this clone. The gene calls are TRBV5-1 and TRBJ2-3; D is ambiguous. The CDR3 runs 15 residues. V lost 4 bases, J lost 0 bases, and 12 bases lay in between. Germline CDR1 SGHRS, CDR2 YFSETQ. The CDR3: CASSMTTLSTDTQYF. The CDR3 DNA sequence: TGCGCCAGCAGCATGACGACGCTGAGCACAGATACGCAGTATTTT. The full variable domain, with the rest looked up from reference TRBV5-1 and TRBJ2-3, is KAGVTQTPRYLIKTRGQQVTLSCSPISGHRSVSWYQQTPGQGLQFLFEYFSETQRNKGNFPGRFSGRQFSNSRSEMNVSTLELGDSALYLCASSMTTLSTDTQYFGPGTRLTVL.

Points on this clone: A read error may account for a junction end that differs from germline. This chain uses TRBV7-3 with TRBJ2-7; 7 bases agree with TRBD1. The CDR3 length is 16 residues. Germline CDR1 reads SGHTA; CDR2 reads FQGTGA. CDR3 DNA: TGTGCCAGCAGCCCCAGAGGGACAGTTTTCTCCCACGAGCAGTACTTC. Translation gives CASSPRGTVFSHEQYF.

On this clone: The sample carries other DNA sequences with the same CDR3. The chain recombines TRBV19 with TRBJ1-1; D remains unclear. Germline CDR1 reads LNHDA; CDR2 reads SQIVND (reference sequence). This CDR3 has 12 residues. The V and J ends lost 5 bases and 4 bases respectively, with 8 bases between them. The CDR3 here is CASSFGRTEAFF. The CDR3 nucleotides read TGTGCCAGTAGTTTCGGACGCACTGAAGCTTTCTTT.